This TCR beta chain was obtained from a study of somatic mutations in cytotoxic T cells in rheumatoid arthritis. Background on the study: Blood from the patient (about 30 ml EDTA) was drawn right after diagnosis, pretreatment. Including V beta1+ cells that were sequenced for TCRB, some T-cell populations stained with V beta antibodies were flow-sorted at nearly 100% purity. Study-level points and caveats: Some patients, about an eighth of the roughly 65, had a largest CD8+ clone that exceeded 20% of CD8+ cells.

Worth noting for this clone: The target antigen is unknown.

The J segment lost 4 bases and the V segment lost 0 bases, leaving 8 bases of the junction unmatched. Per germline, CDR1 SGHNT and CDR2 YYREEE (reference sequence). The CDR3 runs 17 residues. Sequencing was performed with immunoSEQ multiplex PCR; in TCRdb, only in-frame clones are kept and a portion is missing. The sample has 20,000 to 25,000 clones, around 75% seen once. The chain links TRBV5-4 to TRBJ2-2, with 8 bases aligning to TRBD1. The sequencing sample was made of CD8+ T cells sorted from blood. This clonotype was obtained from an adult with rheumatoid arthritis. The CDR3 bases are TGTGCCAGCAGCTTGGACCCGACAGGGGTGAGCACCGGGGAGCTGTTTTTT. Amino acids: CASSLDPTGVSTGELFF.